Reported below is one T cell receptor beta chain. This entry comes from a study of blood T cell repertoires in COVID-19. Overall study: In each case, the material was cDNA or gDNA derived from T cells, B-cell-depleted T cells, or PBMCs.

Assay used: immunoSEQ multiplex PCR; TCRdb lists only in-frame clones, some missing. The sample contains about 170,000 clones, 86% of which appear only once. Germline CDR1 is SGHRS and CDR2 is YFSETQ. CDR3 length: 13 amino acids. Trimming pared 7 bases from V and 2 bases from J, leaving 13 bases between. The clonotype comes from an elderly woman in a cohort sampled during active or convalescent COVID-19. Sequenced material: peripheral blood. The rearrangement joins TRBV5-1 to TRBJ2-7, with D perhaps TRBD2 (5 bases). Here the CDR3 reads CASLRTGAYEQYV. The CDR3 DNA reads TGCGCCAGCCTCCGAACCGGGGCCTACGAGCAGTACGTC.